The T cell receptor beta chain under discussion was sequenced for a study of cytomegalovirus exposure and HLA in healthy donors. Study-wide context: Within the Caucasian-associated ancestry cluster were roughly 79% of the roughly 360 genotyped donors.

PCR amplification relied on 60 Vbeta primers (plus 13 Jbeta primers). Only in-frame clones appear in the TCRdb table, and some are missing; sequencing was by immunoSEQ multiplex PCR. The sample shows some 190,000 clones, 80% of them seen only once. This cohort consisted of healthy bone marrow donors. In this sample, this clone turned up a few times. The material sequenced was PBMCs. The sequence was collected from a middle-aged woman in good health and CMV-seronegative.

CDR3 sequence reads: CATSRNLGTIGEGYTF. CDR3 DNA: TGTGCCACCAGCAGAAACCTCGGGACAATCGGAGAAGGCTACACCTTC. V usage is TRBV15 and J usage is TRBJ1-2; possible D gene TRBD1, 6 bases. Per the germline V gene, CDR1 is LNHNV and CDR2 is YYDKDF (reference sequence). V was pared by 2 bases and J by 8 bases, with 21 bases between. The CDR3 extends over 16 amino acids.